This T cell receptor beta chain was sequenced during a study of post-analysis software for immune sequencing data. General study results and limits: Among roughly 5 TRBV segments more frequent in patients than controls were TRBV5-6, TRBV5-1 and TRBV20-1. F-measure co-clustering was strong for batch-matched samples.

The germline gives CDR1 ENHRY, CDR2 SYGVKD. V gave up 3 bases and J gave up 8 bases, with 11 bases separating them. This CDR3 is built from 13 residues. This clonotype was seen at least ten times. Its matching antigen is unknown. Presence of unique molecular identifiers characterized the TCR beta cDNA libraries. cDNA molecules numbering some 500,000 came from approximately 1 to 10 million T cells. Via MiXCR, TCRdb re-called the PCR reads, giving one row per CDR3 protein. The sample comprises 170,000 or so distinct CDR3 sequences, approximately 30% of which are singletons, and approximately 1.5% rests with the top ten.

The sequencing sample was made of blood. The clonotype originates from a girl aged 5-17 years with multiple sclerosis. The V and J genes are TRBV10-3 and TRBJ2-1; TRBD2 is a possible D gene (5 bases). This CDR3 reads CAISEPEGHEQFF. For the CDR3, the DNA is TGTGCCATCAGTGAACCTGAGGGCCATGAGCAGTTCTTC.